This entry lists 8 T cell receptor beta chains sequenced from one sample in a study of blood T cell repertoires in COVID-19. Generated by immunoSEQ multiplex PCR, the TCRdb table keeps only in-frame clones and is missing some. Among over 10,000 clones, roughly 90% were seen once, and the ten largest hold about 51%. What was sequenced was peripheral blood. Receptors originate from an elderly man with acute or convalescent COVID-19.

This chain joins TRBV6-5 and TRBJ2-1; weak D call: TRBD1 (6 bases). Looked up from germline, CDR1 is MNHEY and CDR2 is SVGAGI. The CDR3 has 15 amino acids. V lost 5 bases and J 0 bases, leaving 11 bases between the germline ends. The CDR3 sequence is CASSRTARSYNEQFF. The CDR3 coding sequence is TGTGCCAGCAGTAGGACAGCCCGCTCCTACAATGAGCAGTTCTTC.

The V call is TRBV2, the J call TRBJ2-1; TRBD2 agrees at 11 bases. Unmatched junction bases numbered 10, after V lost 3 bases and J lost 15 bases. The CDR3 covers 14 residues. Germline V CDR1 and CDR2: SNHLY, FYNNEI. CDR3 in amino acids: CASSDASGGLIVFF. The CDR3 bases are TGTGCCAGCAGTGACGCTAGCGGGGGGCTAATTGTGTTCTTC.

V is TRBV6-5 and J is TRBJ2-2; 10 positions match TRBD1. Germline CDR1 reads MNHEY; CDR2 reads SVGAGI. The CDR3 is 15 residues long. The J segment lost 7 bases and the V segment lost 7 bases, leaving 9 bases of the junction unmatched. As DNA, the CDR3 is TGTGCCAGCAAAGGGGACAGGGGCGATGTCGGGGAGCTGTTTTTT. It is translated as CASKGDRGDVGELFF.

This chain links TRBV19 with TRBJ2-6; no clear D. There are 11 residues in the CDR3. Germline V gene data show CDR1 as LNHDA and CDR2 as SQIVND (reference sequence). The V and J ends lost 8 bases and 5 bases respectively, with 4 bases between them. The CDR3: CASRWANVLTF. CDR3 bases: TGTGCCAGTCGTTGGGCCAACGTCCTGACTTTC. Combining the CDR3 with reference TRBV19 and TRBJ2-6 gives the whole variable domain DGGITQSPKYLFRKEGQNVTLSCEQNLNHDAMYWYRQDPGQGLRLIYYSQIVNDFQKGDIAEGYSVSREKKESFPLTVTSAQKNPTAFYLCASRWANVLTFGAGSRLTVL.

Regarding this clone: In the same sample, other DNA sequences code for this CDR3. Written as DNA, the CDR3 is TGTGCCAGCAGTTACTCAGAGGCCTTCGGCGAGCAGTACTTC. Its protein product is CASSYSEAFGEQYF. The chain has TRBV6-5 and TRBJ2-7; D gene ambiguous. V lost 0 bases and J 6 bases, leaving 12 bases between the germline ends. Germline V CDR1 and CDR2: MNHEY, SVGAGI. CDR3 size: 14 residues.

This chain joins TRBV12-3 or TRBV12-4 and TRBJ2-2; D gene ambiguous. V gave up 5 bases and J gave up 4 bases, with 8 bases separating them. There are 13 residues in the CDR3. CDR3 region: CASSTAATGELFF. The CDR3 nucleotides read TGTGCCAGCAGTACGGCGGCCACCGGGGAGCTGTTTTTT.

The chain carries TRBV5-1 and TRBJ1-3; tentative D call: TRBD1 (6 bases). CDR1 and CDR2 (germline): SGHRS, YFSETQ. The CDR3 is made up of 14 amino acids. Trimming took 4 bases from V and 4 from J, leaving 12 bases between them. The chain's CDR3 is CASSIQGTGNTIYF. The CDR3 DNA follows: TGCGCCAGCAGCATCCAGGGGACGGGAAACACCATATATTTT. The full variable domain, completed using reference TRBV5-1 and TRBJ1-3, is KAGVTQTPRYLIKTRGQQVTLSCSPISGHRSVSWYQQTPGQGLQFLFEYFSETQRNKGNFPGRFSGRQFSNSRSEMNVSTLELGDSALYLCASSIQGTGNTIYFGEGSWLTVV.

The chain links TRBV20-1 to TRBJ1-1; D might be TRBD1 (5 bases). The CDR3 spans 12 residues. Trimming left V 4 bases short and J 4 bases short, with 10 bases between. The germline CDR1 and CDR2 sequences are DFQATT and SNEGSKA (reference sequence). The CDR3 spells CSATEGLTEAFF. In nucleotides, the CDR3 is TGCAGTGCTACTGAGGGGCTCACTGAAGCTTTCTTT.